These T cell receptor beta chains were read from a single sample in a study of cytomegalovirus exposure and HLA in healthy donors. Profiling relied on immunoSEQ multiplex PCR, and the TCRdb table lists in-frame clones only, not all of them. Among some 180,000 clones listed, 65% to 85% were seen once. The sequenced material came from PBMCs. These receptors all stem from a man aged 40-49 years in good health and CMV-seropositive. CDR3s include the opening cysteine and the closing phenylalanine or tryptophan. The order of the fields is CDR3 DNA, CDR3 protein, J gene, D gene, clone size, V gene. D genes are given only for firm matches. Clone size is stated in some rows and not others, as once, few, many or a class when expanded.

DNA: TGTGCCATCAGTGAGTCTGGCCAGGGGCAAGAGACCCAGTACTTC
CDR3: CAISESGQGQETQYF
J: TRBJ2-5
D: -
size: -
V: TRBV10-3

DNA: TGTGCCAGCAGCTTAGGGGGCGGCGGGAGGGCCCTCCGGGCAGATACGCAGTATTTT
CDR3: CASSLGGGGRALRADTQYF
J: TRBJ2-3
D: TRBD2
size: -
V: TRBV7-9

DNA: TGCAGCGTCTCACTAGCAAGGGTGGGGGGTGAGCAGTTCTTC
CDR3: CSVSLARVGGEQFF
J: TRBJ2-1
D: -
size: -
V: TRBV29-1

DNA: TGTGCCAACCCGGGACAGGGTAAAGAGACCCAGTACTTC
CDR3: CANPGQGKETQYF
J: TRBJ2-5
D: -
size: -
V: TRBV21-1

DNA: TGTGCCAGCAGTAGTCCGACAGGGGGCGGTGAAAAACTGTTTTTT
CDR3: CASSSPTGGGEKLFF
J: TRBJ1-4
D: TRBD1
size: -
V: TRBV28

DNA: TGTGCCAGCAGTCAACAGGGAGGGGGGGGTAATGAGCAGTTCTTC
CDR3: CASSQQGGGGNEQFF
J: TRBJ2-1
D: -
size: -
V: TRBV6-5

DNA: TGTGCCAGTAGTATGCGTTGGGGGCTCGAATGCGATTTT
CDR3: CASSMRWGLECDF
J: TRBJ1-5
D: -
size: -
V: TRBV19

DNA: TGTGCCAGCAGCGTAGCACCTAGCGGGAGGGACAATGAGCAGTTCTTC
CDR3: CASSVAPSGRDNEQFF
J: TRBJ2-1
D: TRBD2
size: -
V: TRBV9

DNA: TGCGCCAGCAGTCATGAAGGACGGCTAGCCTGGAATCAGCCCCAGCATTTT
CDR3: CASSHEGRLAWNQPQHF
J: TRBJ1-5
D: -
size: -
V: TRBV23-1

DNA: TGCGCCAGCAGCTTGCTAGACCAAGAGACCCAGTACTTC
CDR3: CASSLLDQETQYF
J: TRBJ2-5
D: -
size: -
V: TRBV5-1

DNA: TGCGCCAGCAGCCGTAGGACAGGGGAAACAGATACGCAGTATTTT
CDR3: CASSRRTGETDTQYF
J: TRBJ2-3
D: TRBD1
size: -
V: TRBV5-1

DNA: TGTGCCTGGAGTGTGGAGAGGAAAGCTTTCTTT
CDR3: CAWSVERKAFF
J: TRBJ1-1
D: -
size: -
V: TRBV30

DNA: TGCGCCAGCAGCCAAGAACTCTGGACAGGGGCCTATACGCAGTATTTT
CDR3: CASSQELWTGAYTQYF
J: TRBJ2-3
D: TRBD1
size: -
V: TRBV4-1

DNA: TGTGCCAGCAGCTCCAGGTTAGGGACTAGCTTGATCCCCAATGAGCAGTTCTTC
CDR3: CASSSRLGTSLIPNEQFF
J: TRBJ2-1
D: TRBD2
size: -
V: TRBV5-4

DNA: TGCGCCAGCAGCCCCCCTGGGGCCCGGGCCGGGGAGCTGTTTTTT
CDR3: CASSPPGARAGELFF
J: TRBJ2-2
D: -
size: -
V: TRBV4-3

DNA: TGTGCCAGCAGCCTGGGGCCCCTCCCCAAAGAGACCCAGTACTTC
CDR3: CASSLGPLPKETQYF
J: TRBJ2-5
D: -
size: -
V: TRBV7-6

DNA: TGTGCCAGCAGCCAAGAACGGGGGGCGAACACCGGGGAGCTGTTTTTT
CDR3: CASSQERGANTGELFF
J: TRBJ2-2
D: TRBD2
size: once
V: TRBV4-2

DNA: TGTGCCAGCAGCTTAGAAGTTTGGCGGGGCACAGATACGCAGTATTTT
CDR3: CASSLEVWRGTDTQYF
J: TRBJ2-3
D: -
size: once
V: TRBV7-2

DNA: TGTGCCAGTACACGAGAGGGGGCCCAAACCGGGGAGCTGTTTTTT
CDR3: CASTREGAQTGELFF
J: TRBJ2-2
D: TRBD1
size: few
V: TRBV19

DNA: TGTGCCAGCAGTCGGGACAGTCGAGCCTACGAGCAGTACTTC
CDR3: CASSRDSRAYEQYF
J: TRBJ2-7
D: TRBD1
size: once
V: TRBV6-5

DNA: TGTGCCAGCAGCCTACAGGGGAATAGCAATCAGCCCCAGCATTTT
CDR3: CASSLQGNSNQPQHF
J: TRBJ1-5
D: TRBD1
size: -
V: TRBV7-2

DNA: TGTGCCAGCAGCCCTGGTATACAGGGGGCCCCTGAAGCTTTCTTT
CDR3: CASSPGIQGAPEAFF
J: TRBJ1-1
D: -
size: -
V: TRBV21-1

DNA: TGTGCCAGCAGTTTCGCAACAGGGTCTTTCGAGCAGTACTTC
CDR3: CASSFATGSFEQYF
J: TRBJ2-7
D: -
size: -
V: TRBV27

DNA: TGTGCCAGCAGGAGCTACGAGCAGTACTTC
CDR3: CASRSYEQYF
J: TRBJ2-7
D: -
size: -
V: TRBV2

DNA: TGCAGCGTTGGGGCGGGAGTCCTTGGCGAGCAGTACTTC
CDR3: CSVGAGVLGEQYF
J: TRBJ2-7
D: TRBD2
size: -
V: TRBV29-1

DNA: TGTGCCAGCAGCCCTAGGGACAGGCTATACTCTGGGGCCAACGTCCTGACTTTC
CDR3: CASSPRDRLYSGANVLTF
J: TRBJ2-6
D: TRBD1
size: -
V: TRBV7-8

DNA: TGTGCCAGCAGCCCCCGACTAGTTCAAGAGACCCAGTACTTC
CDR3: CASSPRLVQETQYF
J: TRBJ2-5
D: -
size: -
V: TRBV7-9

DNA: TGTGCCAGCAGTCCCACTTCGGAGGGTCCCCAGCATTTT
CDR3: CASSPTSEGPQHF
J: TRBJ1-5
D: -
size: -
V: TRBV28

DNA: TGTGCCAGCAGCTTGGTCGGGACAGCATCCTACGAGCAGTACTTC
CDR3: CASSLVGTASYEQYF
J: TRBJ2-7
D: TRBD1
size: -
V: TRBV5-6

DNA: TGTGCCAGCAGCTTAGGGACAGTGGGAGCTAACTATGGCTACACCTTC
CDR3: CASSLGTVGANYGYTF
J: TRBJ1-2
D: -
size: -
V: TRBV7-9